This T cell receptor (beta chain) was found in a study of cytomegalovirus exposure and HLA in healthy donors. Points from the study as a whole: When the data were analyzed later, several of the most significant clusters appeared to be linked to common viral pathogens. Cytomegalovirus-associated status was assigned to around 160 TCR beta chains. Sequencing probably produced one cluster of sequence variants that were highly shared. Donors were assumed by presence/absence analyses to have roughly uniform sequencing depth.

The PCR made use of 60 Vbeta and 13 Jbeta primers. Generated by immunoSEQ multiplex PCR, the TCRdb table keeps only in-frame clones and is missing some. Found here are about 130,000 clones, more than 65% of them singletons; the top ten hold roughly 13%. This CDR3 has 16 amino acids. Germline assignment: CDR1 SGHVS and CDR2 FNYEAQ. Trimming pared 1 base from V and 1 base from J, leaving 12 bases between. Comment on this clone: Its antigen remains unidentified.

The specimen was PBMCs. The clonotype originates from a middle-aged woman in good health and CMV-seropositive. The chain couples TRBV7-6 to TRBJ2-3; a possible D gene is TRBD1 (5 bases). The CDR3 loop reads CASSLVGAGGTDTQYF. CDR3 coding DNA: TGTGCCAGCAGCTTAGTAGGGGCCGGCGGCACAGATACGCAGTATTTT.